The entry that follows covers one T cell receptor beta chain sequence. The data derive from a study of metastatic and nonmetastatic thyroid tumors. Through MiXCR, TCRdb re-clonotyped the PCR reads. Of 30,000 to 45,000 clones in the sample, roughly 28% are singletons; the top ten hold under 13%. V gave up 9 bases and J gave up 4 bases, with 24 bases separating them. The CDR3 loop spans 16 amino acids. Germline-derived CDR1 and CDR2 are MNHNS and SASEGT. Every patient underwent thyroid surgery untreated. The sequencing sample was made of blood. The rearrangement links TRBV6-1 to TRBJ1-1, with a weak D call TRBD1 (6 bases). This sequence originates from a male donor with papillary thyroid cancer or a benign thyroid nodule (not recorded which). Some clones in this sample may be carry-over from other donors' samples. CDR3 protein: CASRRGAMSRVTEAFF. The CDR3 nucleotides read TGTGCCAGTCGGAGGGGGGCCATGTCGAGGGTCACTGAAGCTTTCTTT.